These 30 T cell receptor beta chains originate from one sample sequenced in a study of blood T cell repertoires in COVID-19. Produced via immunoSEQ multiplex PCR; TCRdb's table is partial and in-frame only. The table lists under 95,000 clones, approximately 85% of them singletons, with roughly 5% in the top ten. Sequencing was done on a sample of peripheral blood. These receptors originate from a human donor in a cohort sampled during active COVID-19.

The chain joins TRBV7-8 to TRBJ2-7; D not certain. The CDR3 covers 11 residues. Germline V gene data show CDR1 as SGHVS and CDR2 as FQNEAQ. V was trimmed by 4 bases and J by 2 bases, leaving 3 bases between them. CDR3: CASSSTYEQYF. CDR3 DNA: TGTGCCAGCAGCTCCACCTACGAGCAGTACTTC. Full variable domain (rest looked up from reference TRBV7-8 and TRBJ2-7): GAGVSQSPRYKVAKRGQDVALRCDPISGHVSLFWYQQALGQGPEFLTYFQNEAQLDKSGLPSDRFFAERPEGSVSTLKIQRTQQEDSAVYLCASSSTYEQYFGPGTRLTVT.

Worth noting for this clone: The DNA is left out, because the CDR3 cannot be placed on it with certainty; the CDR3 is given as TCRdb lists it. V is TRBV10-2 and J is TRBJ2-2; the D call of TRBD2 is as the table states it, not checked on the DNA. Including both end residues, the CDR3 is 17 amino acids long. CDR1 is WSHSY and CDR2 is SAAADI in the germline V gene. This CDR3 is CASSILGLAGVSGELFF.

The chain is built from TRBV9 and TRBJ2-1; 11 nucleotides match TRBD2. The V gene's germline CDR1 is SGDLS and CDR2 YYNGEE. V was clipped by 4 bases and J by 6 bases; unmatched bases: 12. CDR3 length: 17 amino acids. The DNA of the CDR3 is TGTGCCAGCAGCCCGGCTAGCGGGGGGTTTTCTTTCAATGAGCAGTTCTTC. Its translation is CASSPASGGFSFNEQFF.

This rearrangement joins TRBV9 to TRBJ2-3; the match to TRBD2 covers 12 bases. Germline CDR1 and CDR2: SGDLS and YYNGEE. This CDR3 has 15 residues. Trimming at V came to 6 bases and at J to 5 bases, leaving 7 bases not matched to a gene. CDR3 DNA: TGTGCCAGCAAATCCTCGGGACTAGCGGGAGATACGCAGTATTTT. Translating gives CASKSSGLAGDTQYF.

The chain uses TRBV2 and TRBJ1-6, with D unclear. V dropped 3 bases and J dropped 7 bases, with 10 bases sitting between them. CDR3 length: 14 residues. The germline CDR1 and CDR2 sequences are SNHLY and FYNNEI. In DNA, the CDR3 is TGTGCCAGCAGTGACCGCCAGTCGAATTCACCCCTCCACTTT. It translates to CASSDRQSNSPLHF.

The rearrangement joins TRBV4-2 to TRBJ2-1; 13 bases align to TRBD2. J gave up 8 bases and V 2 bases, and 12 bases lay outside the gene matches. The CDR3 spans 18 residues. Looked up from germline, CDR1 is LGHNA and CDR2 is YNFKEQ. The CDR3 sequence: CASSQRGTSGVIQDEQFF. CDR3 bases: TGTGCCAGCAGCCAAAGAGGGACTAGCGGGGTTATACAGGATGAGCAGTTCTTC.

The rearrangement uses TRBV11-2 and TRBJ2-7; 9 positions agree with TRBD2. CDR1 is SGHAT, CDR2 FQNNGV, per germline. With 1 base clipped from V and 3 bases from J, the junction kept 4 bases outside the gene matches. This CDR3 region has 15 residues. The CDR3 DNA sequence: TGTGCCAGCAGCTTAGGAGTTAGCGGGGGCTACGAGCAGTACTTC. It specifies CASSLGVSGGYEQYF.

DNA for the CDR3: TGTGCCAGCAGTCCCCCCGAGTCAGATACGCAGTATTTT. Protein: CASSPPESDTQYF. The gene calls are TRBV12-3 or TRBV12-4 and TRBJ2-3, with D unresolved. The CDR3 is 13 residues long. Deletions cut 5 bases from V and 4 bases from J, with 10 bases between.

The V call is TRBV9, the J call TRBJ1-5, with 7 bases aligning to TRBD1. The V gene's germline CDR1 is SGDLS and CDR2 YYNGEE. The J segment lost 2 bases and the V segment lost 8 bases, leaving 7 bases of the junction unmatched. The CDR3 sequence is 14 residues long. CDR3 protein: CARTGIVGNQPQHF. The CDR3 DNA reads TGTGCCAGGACAGGGATCGTAGGCAATCAGCCCCAGCATTTT.

The chain has TRBV11-2 and TRBJ2-7; D unresolved. In germline, CDR1 is SGHAT, CDR2 FQNNGV. The CDR3 spans 11 residues. The V end lost 5 bases, the J end lost 4 bases, and 6 bases lay between the germline ends. Written as DNA, the CDR3 is TGTGCCAGCAGCAACACGTACGAGCAGTACTTC. This sequence encodes CASSNTYEQYF. Full variable domain (outside the CDR3, taken from reference TRBV11-2 and TRBJ2-7): EAGVAQSPRYKIIEKRQSVAFWCNPISGHATLYWYQQILGQGPKLLIQFQNNGVVDDSQLPKDRFSAERLKGVDSTLKIQPAKLEDSAVYLCASSNTYEQYFGPGTRLTVT.

The genes are TRBV6-5 and TRBJ2-3, with D perhaps TRBD2 (5 bases). Trimming shortened V by 5 bases and J by 14 bases, and 14 bases separated the two germline ends. CDR1 is MNHEY, CDR2 SVGAGI, per germline. This CDR3 is built from 11 residues. The CDR3 DNA reads as TGTGCCAGCAGTAACGGGCTAGCCTCGTATTTT. Amino acid sequence: CASSNGLASYF.

The V call is TRBV15, the J call TRBJ1-2; D is possibly TRBD1 (6 bases). This CDR3 has 13 amino acids. CDR1 is LNHNV and CDR2 is YYDKDF in the germline V gene (reference sequence). V lost 4 bases and J 4 bases, leaving 10 bases between the germline ends. DNA for the CDR3: TGTGCCACCAGCATCACAGGGAGCTATGGCTACACCTTC. Protein: CATSITGSYGYTF.

The V gene is TRBV5-4, the J gene TRBJ1-2; possibly TRBD1 for D (5 bases). Per the germline V gene, CDR1 is SGHNT and CDR2 is YYREEE (reference sequence). The CDR3 runs 17 residues. V was cut by 2 bases and J by 8 bases, with 25 bases left in between. DNA for the CDR3: TGTGCCAGCAGCTTAAGACAGCTCTTAAGAAAAGTTGGGGGCTACACCTTC. It is translated as CASSLRQLLRKVGGYTF.

This chain uses TRBV9 with TRBJ2-6; weak D call: TRBD2 (5 bases). CDR1 and CDR2 (germline): SGDLS, YYNGEE. The CDR3 is 18 residues long. V was pared by 4 bases and J by 3 bases, with 20 bases between. The CDR3 sequence is CASSLTTIHPDGANVLTF. The DNA of the CDR3 is TGTGCCAGCAGCCTAACGACTATACATCCCGATGGGGCCAACGTCCTGACTTTC.

The rearrangement links TRBV4-2 to TRBJ1-1; possible D gene TRBD1, 5 bases. Trimming cost V 4 bases and J 1 base, with 13 bases left between them. The CDR3 has 15 amino acids. Germline V CDR1 and CDR2: LGHNA, YNFKEQ. This CDR3 is CASSPGEGENTEAFF. CDR3 nucleotides: TGTGCCAGCAGCCCGGGGGAAGGGGAGAACACTGAAGCTTTCTTT.

V gene TRBV13 combines with J gene TRBJ2-6; D is perhaps TRBD1 (6 bases). This CDR3 has 15 residues. Germline CDR1 PRHDT, CDR2 FYEKMQ (reference sequence). With 5 bases removed from V and 2 bases from J, the gap between germline ends came to 10 bases. The CDR3 DNA reads TGTGCCAGCAGCCGAGGACAGACTGGGGCCAACGTCCTGACTTTC. This translates into CASSRGQTGANVLTF.

V usage is TRBV11-3 and J usage is TRBJ2-1, with TRBD1 identical over 8 bases. J was trimmed by 7 bases and V by 5 bases; bases with no gene match: 10. Germline V gene lookup returns CDR1 SGHNT and CDR2 YENEEA. The CDR3 contains 15 residues. DNA of the CDR3: TGTGCCAGCAGCCCACGGACAGGGTTCAGTAATGAGCAGTTCTTC. Its protein is CASSPRTGFSNEQFF. Combining the CDR3 with reference TRBV11-3 and TRBJ2-1 gives the whole variable domain EAGVVQSPRYKIIEKKQPVAFWCNPISGHNTLYWYLQNLGQGPELLIRYENEEAVDDSQLPKDRFSAERLKGVDSTLKIQPAELGDSAVYLCASSPRTGFSNEQFFGPGTRLTVL.

This chain links TRBV10-3 with TRBJ1-1, with D perhaps TRBD1 (5 bases). Germline V gene data show CDR1 as ENHRY and CDR2 as SYGVKD. V was pared by 1 base and J by 5 bases, with 11 bases between. The CDR3 covers 14 residues. CDR3 nucleotides: TGTGCCATCAGTGAGTTGGGGCCTGGGACTGAAGCTTTCTTT. This translates into CAISELGPGTEAFF.

The rearrangement uses TRBV2 and TRBJ1-3; D remains unclear. The CDR3 consists of 14 residues. Germline V gene sequence: CDR1 SNHLY, CDR2 FYNNEI. V lost 5 bases to trimming and J lost 3 bases, with 11 bases between them. Here the CDR3 DNA reads TGTGCCAGCAGTTCGGGGATAAGTGGAAACACCATATATTTT. Translating it yields CASSSGISGNTIYF.

The chain combines TRBV20-1 with TRBJ2-3; TRBD2 matches at 8 bases. The germline V gene encodes CDR1 DFQATT and CDR2 SNEGSKA (reference sequence). This CDR3 contains 14 residues. Trimming removed 3 bases from V and 3 bases from J; junction bases left unmatched: 5. The DNA for the CDR3 is TGCAGTGCTAGTCCGGGAGGGTCGACAGATACGCAGTATTTT. It encodes CSASPGGSTDTQYF.

The rearrangement links TRBV5-3 to TRBJ1-1; TRBD1 agrees at 7 bases. TRBV5-3 is placed among ORFs of uncertain function. This CDR3 is 14 amino acids long. The V and J ends lost 2 bases and 2 bases, in that order; junction bases with no gene match: 3. The CDR3 spells CARSFGQENTEAFF. CDR3 nucleotide sequence: TGTGCCAGAAGCTTTGGACAGGAAAACACTGAAGCTTTCTTT.

The V call is TRBV10-3, the J call TRBJ2-1, with 7 bases identical to TRBD2. CDR1 is ENHRY and CDR2 is SYGVKD in the germline V gene. The CDR3 extends over 16 amino acids. V gave up 3 bases and J gave up 2 bases; unmatched junction bases: 7. Written as DNA, the CDR3 is TGTGCCATCAGTGAAGAGGCGGGAGTAACCTACAATGAGCAGTTCTTC. Encoded protein: CAISEEAGVTYNEQFF.

This clone is a singleton in its sample. This chain uses TRBV7-2 with TRBJ1-2, with D perhaps matching TRBD1 (5 bases). Trimming took 2 bases from V and 8 from J, leaving 9 bases between them. Germline CDR1 is SGHTA and CDR2 is FQGNSA. The CDR3 is 12 amino acids. This chain's CDR3 is CASSLQGGGYTF. Written as DNA, the CDR3 is TGTGCCAGCAGCTTACAGGGTGGCGGCTACACCTTC.

This chain joins TRBV11-2 and TRBJ2-3; 11 bases match TRBD2. The CDR3 runs 16 residues. Germline CDR1 and CDR2: SGHAT and FQNNGV. The V and J ends lost 2 bases and 3 bases, in that order; junction bases with no gene match: 4. The DNA of the CDR3 is TGTGCCAGCAGCTTACGGGCTAGCGGGGGGACAGATACGCAGTATTTT. This codes for CASSLRASGGTDTQYF.

This chain links TRBV27 with TRBJ1-1; 9 nucleotides agree with TRBD1. The CDR3 extends over 15 amino acids. CDR1 is MNHEY, CDR2 SMNVEV, per germline (reference sequence). J lost 3 bases, V lost 0 bases, and 2 bases had no gene match. The CDR3 sequence: CASSLSQGADTEAFF. In DNA form, the CDR3 reads TGTGCCAGCAGTTTATCACAGGGGGCCGACACTGAAGCTTTCTTT.

The genes are TRBV2 and TRBJ2-7, with 8 bases fitting TRBD1. The ends lost 5 bases at V and 6 bases at J; junction bases unmatched: 9. In germline, CDR1 is SNHLY, CDR2 FYNNEI. The CDR3 has 14 residues. CDR3 region: CASSSRTGWAEQYF. CDR3 sequence (DNA): TGTGCCAGCAGTTCCCGGACAGGGTGGGCCGAGCAGTACTTC.

J is TRBJ2-1 and V is TRBV21-1; the table's D call of TRBD2 was not tested on the DNA. TRBV21-1 is marked as a pseudogene. The CDR3 loop spans 14 amino acids. This CDR3 reads CASNPERGTVEQFF. The CDR3 coding sequence is TGTGCCAGCAACCCGGAGCGGGGTACGGTTGAGCAGTTCTTC.

The table lists this clone with a count of one. The chain couples TRBV3-1 (or the pseudogene TRBV3-2) to TRBJ2-1; D might be TRBD1 (6 bases). The CDR3 has 14 residues. The germline V and J ends were trimmed by 1 base and 4 bases, with 8 bases remaining between them. The germline V gene has CDR1 LGHDT and CDR2 YNNKEL (reference sequence). CDR3: CASSQAGQYNEQFF. As DNA, the CDR3 is TGTGCCAGCAGCCAAGCCGGACAGTACAATGAGCAGTTCTTC.

This chain connects TRBV5-6 to TRBJ1-6; D remains ambiguous. The CDR3 loop spans 14 amino acids. Germline V gene lookup returns CDR1 SGHDT and CDR2 YYEEEE. The germline V and J ends were trimmed by 3 bases and 8 bases, with 12 bases remaining between them. The CDR3, as DNA: TGTGCCAGCAGCTCGACCATAGCCTATTCACCCCTCCACTTT. As protein: CASSSTIAYSPLHF.

This clone was seen a few times. The genes are TRBV30 and TRBJ1-2; D remains unclear. V was shortened by 5 bases and J by 3 bases, with 7 bases between the two germline ends. CDR3 length equals 11 residues. CDR1 GTSNPN and CDR2 SVGIG come from the germline V gene (reference sequence). CDR3 region: CAWDFDYGYTF. CDR3 bases: TGTGCCTGGGACTTCGACTATGGCTACACCTTC.